The next 13 T cell receptor beta chains were all read from a single sample in a study of blood T cell repertoires in COVID-19. The assay was immunoSEQ multiplex PCR, and TCRdb's table has in-frame clones only and misses some. In the table there are about 270,000 clones, more than 70% of which are singletons. Sample: PBMCs or T cells enriched from blood (not recorded which). The receptor source for this set is a woman aged 40 to 50 with acute COVID-19.

The chain carries TRBV28 and TRBJ2-1; no clear D gene. The CDR3 totals 12 residues. The V gene's germline CDR1 is MDHEN and CDR2 SYDVKM. Trimming left V 2 bases short and J 4 bases short, with 3 bases between. CDR3 nucleotides: TGTGCCAGCAGTTTACCATACAATGAGCAGTTCTTC. Translating it yields CASSLPYNEQFF.

This clone has a handful of counts. The rearrangement links TRBV6-5 to TRBJ2-7; 8 bases are a match to TRBD2. J lost 2 bases, V lost 0 bases, and 3 bases had no gene match. There are 15 residues in the CDR3. Germline CDR1 MNHEY, CDR2 SVGAGI. The CDR3 coding sequence is TGTGCCAGCAGTTACTCGGCGGGAGGAACCTACGAGCAGTACGTC. Translating gives CASSYSAGGTYEQYV.

J is TRBJ1-1 and V is TRBV5-5; D ambiguous. In germline, CDR1 is SGHKS, CDR2 YYEKEE (reference sequence). The ends were cut back, 1 base at V and 0 bases at J, with 7 bases in the middle. The CDR3 extends over 14 amino acids. The CDR3, as DNA: TGTGCCAGCAGCTTGATTCAATTGAACACTGAAGCTTTCTTT. Encoded protein: CASSLIQLNTEAFF.

This chain connects TRBV19 to TRBJ1-5; D is undetermined. From germline, CDR1 is LNHDA and CDR2 SQIVND (reference sequence). This CDR3 contains 14 residues. V gave up 6 bases and J gave up 2 bases, with 11 bases separating them. In nucleotides, the CDR3 is TGTGCCAGTAGCATCGACGAGGGCAATCAGCCCCAGCATTTT. Translating it yields CASSIDEGNQPQHF.

The sample holds one count of this clone. The chain employs TRBV19 and TRBJ2-4; TRBD2 might be the D (6 bases). Germline V gene sequence: CDR1 LNHDA, CDR2 SQIVND (reference sequence). There are 13 residues in the CDR3. The V end was cut by 1 base, the J end by 9 bases, with 10 bases between. This chain's CDR3 is CASSIVGDSIQYF. The CDR3 coding sequence is TGTGCCAGTAGTATAGTGGGGGACTCCATTCAGTACTTC.

The chain joins TRBV7-2 to TRBJ1-5; 10 bases fit TRBD1. With V trimmed by 4 bases and J by 1 base, 4 bases remained unmatched. This CDR3 comprises 16 residues. Germline V gene lookup returns CDR1 SGHTA and CDR2 FQGNSA. The chain's CDR3 is CASSSRGQGSNQPQHF. The CDR3 nucleotides are TGTGCCAGCAGCTCAAGGGGACAGGGGAGCAATCAGCCCCAGCATTTT. The full variable domain, with the rest looked up from reference TRBV7-2 and TRBJ1-5, is GAGVSQSPSNKVTEKGKDVELRCDPISGHTALYWYRQSLGQGLEFLIYFQGNSAPDKSGLPSDRFSAERTGGSVSTLTIQRTQQEDSAVYLCASSSRGQGSNQPQHFGDGTRLSIL.

V is TRBV28 and J is TRBJ2-2; D is unresolved. The CDR3 loop spans 14 amino acids. The germline gives CDR1 MDHEN, CDR2 SYDVKM. V lost 7 bases and J lost 0, with 9 bases in between. CDR3 in DNA: TGTGCCAGCATTGAACAGCCGAACACCGGGGAGCTGTTTTTT. Protein: CASIEQPNTGELFF.

Written as DNA, the CDR3 is TGTGCCAGCAGCTCCTCGGGACAGAAGAACACTGAAGCTTTCTTT. Its protein is CASSSSGQKNTEAFF. The rearrangement uses TRBV5-5 and TRBJ1-1, with 7 bases lining up with TRBD1. V trimming: 3 bases; J trimming: 1 base; junction bases outside the gene matches: 6. The CDR3 consists of 15 residues. Germline V lookup: CDR1 SGHKS, CDR2 YYEKEE (reference sequence).

This sequence joins TRBV7-8 and TRBJ2-2; TRBD2 matches at 8 bases. The CDR3 runs 15 residues. The V gene's germline CDR1 is SGHVS and CDR2 FQNEAQ. V lost 4 bases and J lost 3; bases outside the gene matches: 4. The CDR3 loop is CASSSRRGDTGELFF. In nucleotides, the CDR3 is TGTGCCAGCAGCTCCAGGCGGGGGGACACCGGGGAGCTGTTTTTT.

The V call is TRBV27, the J call TRBJ2-1, with TRBD2 matching 10 bases. CDR3 length: 14 residues. After removal of 6 bases from V and 2 bases from J, the junction contained 1 base not matched to a gene. Germline V gene data show CDR1 as MNHEY and CDR2 as SMNVEV (reference sequence). CDR3 protein: CASRTSGTYNEQFF. The CDR3 nucleotides are TGTGCCAGCAGAACTAGCGGGACCTACAATGAGCAGTTCTTC.

The chain couples TRBV28 to TRBJ1-2, with D possibly TRBD1 on 5 matching bases. CDR1 is MDHEN, CDR2 SYDVKM, per germline. The CDR3 length is 12 residues. The V end lost 6 bases, the J end lost 2 bases, and 7 bases lay between the germline ends. CDR3 sequence (DNA): TGTGCCAGCAGCGGGGGGAACTATGGCTACACCTTC. Protein sequence: CASSGGNYGYTF.

The J gene is TRBJ1-3, the V gene TRBV9; D is ambiguous. There are 11 residues in the CDR3. Looked up from germline, CDR1 is SGDLS and CDR2 is YYNGEE. V dropped 7 bases and J dropped 5 bases, with 7 bases sitting between them. CDR3 region: CASGSRNTIYF. The CDR3 DNA follows: TGTGCCAGCGGCAGTAGAAACACCATATATTTT.

CDR3 amino acids: CASSFPGDQPQHF. CDR3 nucleotides: TGTGCCAGCAGTTTCCCAGGGGATCAGCCCCAGCATTTT. The chain combines TRBV12-3 or TRBV12-4 with TRBJ1-5; D perhaps matches TRBD1 (6 bases). V was shortened by 3 bases and J by 5 bases, with 8 bases between the two germline ends. The length of the CDR3 is 13 residues.